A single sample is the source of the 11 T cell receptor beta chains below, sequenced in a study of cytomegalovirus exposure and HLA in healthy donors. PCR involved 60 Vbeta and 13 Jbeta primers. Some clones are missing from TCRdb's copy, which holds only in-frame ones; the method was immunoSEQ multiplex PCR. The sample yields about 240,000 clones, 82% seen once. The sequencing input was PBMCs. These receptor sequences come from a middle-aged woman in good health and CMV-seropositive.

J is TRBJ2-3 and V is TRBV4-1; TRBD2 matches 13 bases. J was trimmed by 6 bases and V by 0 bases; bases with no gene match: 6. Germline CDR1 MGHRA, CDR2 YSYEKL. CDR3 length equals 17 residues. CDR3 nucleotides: TGCGCCAGCAGCCAAGACACTAGCGGGGGGGTGGTGGATACGCAGTATTTT. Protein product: CASSQDTSGGVVDTQYF.

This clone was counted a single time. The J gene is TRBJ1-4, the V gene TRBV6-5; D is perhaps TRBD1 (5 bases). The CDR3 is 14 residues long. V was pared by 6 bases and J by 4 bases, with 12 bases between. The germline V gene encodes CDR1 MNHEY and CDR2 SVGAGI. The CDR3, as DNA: TGTGCCAGCAGCCTGGACACCCTTAATGAAAAACTGTTTTTT. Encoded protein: CASSLDTLNEKLFF.

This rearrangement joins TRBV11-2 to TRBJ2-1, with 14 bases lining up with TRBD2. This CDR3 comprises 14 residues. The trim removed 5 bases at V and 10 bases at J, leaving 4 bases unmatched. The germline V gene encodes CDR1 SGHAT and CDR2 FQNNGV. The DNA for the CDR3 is TGTGCCAGCAGCCCCCGGACTAGCGGGGGGGAGCAGTTCTTC. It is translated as CASSPRTSGGEQFF.

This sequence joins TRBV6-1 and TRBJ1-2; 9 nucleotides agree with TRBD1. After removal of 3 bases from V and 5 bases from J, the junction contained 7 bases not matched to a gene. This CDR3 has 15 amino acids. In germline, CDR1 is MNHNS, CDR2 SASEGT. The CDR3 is CASSDTQGARYGYTF. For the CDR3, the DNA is TGTGCCAGCAGTGATACACAGGGGGCAAGGTATGGCTACACCTTC.

CDR3 coding DNA: TGTGCCAGCAGCTTGCCAGGGAATGAGCAGTTCTTC. Translation: CASSLPGNEQFF. The rearrangement uses TRBV5-4 and TRBJ2-1, with TRBD1 as a possible D gene (5 bases). The CDR3 extends over 12 amino acids. CDR1 SGHNT and CDR2 YYREEE come from the germline V gene (reference sequence). V lost 1 base and J 7 bases, leaving 6 bases between the germline ends.

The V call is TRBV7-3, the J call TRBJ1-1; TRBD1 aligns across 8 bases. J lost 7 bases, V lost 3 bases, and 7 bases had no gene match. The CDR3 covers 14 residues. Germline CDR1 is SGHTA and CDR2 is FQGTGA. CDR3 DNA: TGTGCCAGCAGCTTCACCCAGGGGGCCAGTGAAGCTTTCTTT. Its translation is CASSFTQGASEAFF. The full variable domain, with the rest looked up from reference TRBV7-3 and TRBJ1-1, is GAGVSQTPSNKVTEKGKYVELRCDPISGHTALYWYRQSLGQGPEFLIYFQGTGAADDSGLPNDRFFAVRPEGSVSTLKIQRTERGDSAVYLCASSFTQGASEAFFGQGTRLTVV.

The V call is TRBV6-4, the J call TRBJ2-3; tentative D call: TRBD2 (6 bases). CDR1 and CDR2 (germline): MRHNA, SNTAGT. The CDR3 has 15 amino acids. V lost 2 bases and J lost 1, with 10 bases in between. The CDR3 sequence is CASSDGGGGTDTQYF. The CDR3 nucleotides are TGTGCCAGCAGTGACGGGGGAGGCGGCACAGATACGCAGTATTTT.

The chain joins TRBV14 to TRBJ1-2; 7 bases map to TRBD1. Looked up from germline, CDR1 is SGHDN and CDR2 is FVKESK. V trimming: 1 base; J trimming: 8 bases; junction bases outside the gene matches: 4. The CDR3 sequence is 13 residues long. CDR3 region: CASSQVQGRGYTF. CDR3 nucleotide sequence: TGTGCCAGCAGCCAAGTACAGGGGCGAGGCTACACCTTC.

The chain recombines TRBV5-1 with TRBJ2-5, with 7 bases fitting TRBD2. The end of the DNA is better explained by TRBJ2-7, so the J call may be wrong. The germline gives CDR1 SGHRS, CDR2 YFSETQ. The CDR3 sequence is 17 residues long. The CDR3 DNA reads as TGCGCCAGCAGCCCCGGTGATGGTTGGGGGGGCTCCTACGAGCAGTACTTC. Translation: CASSPGDGWGGSYEQYF.

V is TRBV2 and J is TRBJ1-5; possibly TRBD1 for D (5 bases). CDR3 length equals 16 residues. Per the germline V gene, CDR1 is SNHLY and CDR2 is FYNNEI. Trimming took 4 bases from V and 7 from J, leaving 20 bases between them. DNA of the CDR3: TGTGCCAGCAGTGTAATAAGGTGGCAGGGCGACCAGCCCCAGCATTTT. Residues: CASSVIRWQGDQPQHF.

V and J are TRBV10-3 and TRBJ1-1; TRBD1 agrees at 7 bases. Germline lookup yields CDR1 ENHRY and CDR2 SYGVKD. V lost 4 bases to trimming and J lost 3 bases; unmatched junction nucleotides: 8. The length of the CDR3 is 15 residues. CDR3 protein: CAISGQGSVDTEAFF. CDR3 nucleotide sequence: TGTGCCATCAGTGGACAGGGTTCGGTTGACACTGAAGCTTTCTTT.